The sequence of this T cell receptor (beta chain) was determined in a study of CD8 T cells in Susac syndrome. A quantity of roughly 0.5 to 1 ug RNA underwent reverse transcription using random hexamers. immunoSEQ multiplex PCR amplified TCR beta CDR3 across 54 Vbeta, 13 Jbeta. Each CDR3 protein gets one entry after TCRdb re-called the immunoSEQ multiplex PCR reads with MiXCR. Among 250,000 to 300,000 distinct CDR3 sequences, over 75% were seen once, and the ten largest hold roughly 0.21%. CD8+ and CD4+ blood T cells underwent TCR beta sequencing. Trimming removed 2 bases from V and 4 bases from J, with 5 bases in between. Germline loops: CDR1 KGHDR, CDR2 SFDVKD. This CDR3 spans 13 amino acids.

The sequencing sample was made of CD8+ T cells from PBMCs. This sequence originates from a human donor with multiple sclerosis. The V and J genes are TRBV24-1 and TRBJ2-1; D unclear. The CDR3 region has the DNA TGTGCCACCAGTGATTCTGCATACAATGAGCAGTTCTTC. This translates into CATSDSAYNEQFF.